This T cell receptor (beta chain) appears in the sequencing data of a study of siplizumab effects on memory and regulatory T cells. Assay: immunoSEQ multiplex PCR; the TCRdb copy retains only in-frame clones and omits some. This sample has 100,000 or so clones, with around 90% found just once. Worth noting for this clone: The antigen remains undetermined.

General observations from the study: Naive or memory phenotype assignment was not possible for roughly 75-96% of proliferating CD4+ or CD8+ clones. Apparently more diverse than memory cells, naive T cells also seemed major alloresponse contributors.

Sequenced material: CD4+ T cells sorted from blood. The clonotype originates from a human donor in good health. Some clones in this sample may be carry-over from other donors' samples.

The CDR3 loop is CSAGTGGAQNEQFF. The CDR3 DNA follows: TGCAGCGCTGGGACAGGGGGCGCCCAAAATGAGCAGTTCTTC. This rearrangement joins TRBV29-1 to TRBJ2-1; 12 bases map to TRBD1. Per germline, CDR1 SQVTM and CDR2 ANQGSEA. V shed 7 bases, J shed 7 bases, and the junction held 8 bases outside the gene matches. CDR3 length: 14 residues.